This passage covers 17 T cell receptor beta chains from one sample sequenced in a study of PD-L1 blockade in urothelial cancer. Method: immunoSEQ multiplex PCR; TCRdb's copy keeps in-frame clones and lacks some. The top ten clones hold 15% to 19% of a sample with roughly 50,000 clones, 65% to 90% of them seen once. As to time point: pretreatment peripheral blood. The source was PBMCs, collected around atezolizumab (anti-PD-L1) treatment. These receptors all come from a man in his 70s with urothelial cancer.

This sequence joins TRBV9 and TRBJ2-2, with D perhaps TRBD2 (5 bases). Trimming stripped 0 bases from V and 3 bases from J, with 6 bases between. The CDR3 covers 14 residues. Germline assignment: CDR1 SGDLS and CDR2 YYNGEE. CDR3 coding DNA: TGTGCCAGCAGCGTAGGAGGGTACACCGGGGAGCTGTTTTTT. It encodes CASSVGGYTGELFF. The full variable domain, with the rest looked up from reference TRBV9 and TRBJ2-2, is DSGVTQTPKHLITATGQRVTLRCSPRSGDLSVYWYQQSLDQGLQFLIQYYNGEERAKGNILERFSAQQFPDLHSELNLSSLELGDSALYFCASSVGGYTGELFFGEGSRLTVL.

The rearrangement joins TRBV2 to TRBJ2-2, with 11 bases identical to TRBD2. Germline V gene sequence: CDR1 SNHLY, CDR2 FYNNEI. This CDR3 is built from 15 residues. J gave up 4 bases and V 4 bases, and 2 bases lay outside the gene matches. In DNA, the CDR3 is TGTGCCAGCAGTGTAGCGGGAGGGCCCACCGGGGAGCTGTTTTTT. Translated: CASSVAGGPTGELFF.

This clone was detected once. The gene calls are TRBV20-1 and TRBJ2-1; possibly TRBD1 for D (6 bases). Germline lookup yields CDR1 DFQATT and CDR2 SNEGSKA (reference sequence). This CDR3 is 11 amino acids long. The V end lost 6 bases, the J end lost 7 bases, and 10 bases lay between the germline ends. The CDR3 region has the DNA TGCAGTGCCTACAGGGTAAATGAGCAGTTCTTC. It encodes CSAYRVNEQFF.

The gene calls are TRBV27 and TRBJ1-1; possibly TRBD1 for D (6 bases). Germline CDR1 MNHEY, CDR2 SMNVEV (reference sequence). V lost 10 bases and J lost 5, with 20 bases in between. The CDR3 loop spans 14 amino acids. The CDR3 DNA follows: TGTGCCAACTCTGCTCCGACAGGTTGGACTGAAGCTTTCTTT. Translating gives CANSAPTGWTEAFF.

The gene calls are TRBV5-6 and TRBJ2-2; maybe TRBD1 (7 bases). The germline V gene has CDR1 SGHDT and CDR2 YYEEEE. The length of the CDR3 is 16 residues. V dropped 0 bases and J dropped 4 bases, with 13 bases sitting between them. The CDR3 DNA reads as TGTGCCAGCAGCTTGGCCGGGCAGGGGGGCACCGGGGAGCTGTTTTTT. Translation: CASSLAGQGGTGELFF.

This chain connects TRBV7-9 to TRBJ1-1, with D unclear. With 6 bases removed from V and 11 bases from J, the gap between germline ends came to 25 bases. CDR1 and CDR2 (germline): SEHNR, FQNEAQ (reference sequence). The CDR3 is made up of 15 amino acids. The CDR3 spells CASSSPQAGPRRAFF. In nucleotides, the CDR3 is TGTGCCAGCAGTTCCCCCCAGGCGGGCCCTCGTCGCGCTTTCTTT.

This chain links TRBV5-4 with TRBJ2-7; TRBD2 matches at 16 bases. CDR1 is SGHNT and CDR2 is YYREEE in the germline V gene (reference sequence). V lost 5 bases, J lost 7 bases, and 9 bases stayed unmatched. CDR3 size: 16 residues. The CDR3 loop is CASSSGLAGGTGEQYF. In nucleotides, the CDR3 is TGTGCCAGCAGTTCGGGACTAGCGGGAGGGACGGGTGAGCAGTACTTC.

This chain links TRBV27 with TRBJ2-5; 11 bases agree with TRBD1. With 3 bases clipped from V and 5 bases from J, the junction kept 2 bases outside the gene matches. This CDR3 spans 14 amino acids. Germline CDR1 MNHEY, CDR2 SMNVEV (reference sequence). The CDR3 spells CASSLGQGVETQYF. In DNA, the CDR3 is TGTGCCAGCAGTTTGGGACAGGGGGTGGAGACCCAGTACTTC.

This chain links TRBV4-2 with TRBJ2-1; 7 bases are a match to TRBD2. Germline loops: CDR1 LGHNA, CDR2 YNFKEQ. Trimming at V came to 3 bases and at J to 4 bases, leaving 3 bases not matched to a gene. This CDR3 is built from 14 residues. DNA of the CDR3: TGTGCCAGCAGCCAGGCGGGAGAATACAATGAGCAGTTCTTC. The encoded protein is CASSQAGEYNEQFF.

Of note for this clone: Mismatch with germline at one junction end may stem from a read error. The J gene is TRBJ2-2, the V gene TRBV5-8; D may correspond to TRBD1 or TRBD2 (6 bases each). The CDR3 has 16 residues. Germline loops: CDR1 SGHTS, CDR2 YDEGEE. CDR3 residues: CASSLEGVENTGELFF. The CDR3 DNA reads as TGTGCCAGCAGTTTGGAGGGGGTGGAAAACACCGGGGAGCTGTTTTTT.

This chain uses TRBV6-1 with TRBJ2-5; D call uncertain. The V and J ends lost 7 bases and 2 bases respectively, with 5 bases between them. The CDR3 contains 11 residues. From germline, CDR1 is MNHNS and CDR2 SASEGT. DNA of the CDR3: TGTGCCAGCACCCAACAAGAGACCCAGTACTTC. Translated: CASTQQETQYF.

The chain uses TRBV28 and TRBJ1-2, with TRBD1 identical over 9 bases. The CDR3 extends over 14 amino acids. The trim removed 2 bases at V and 2 bases at J, leaving 0 bases unmatched. Germline V gene sequence: CDR1 MDHEN, CDR2 SYDVKM. The CDR3 loop reads CASSLDRGNYGYTF. CDR3 in DNA: TGTGCCAGCAGTTTAGACAGGGGGAACTATGGCTACACCTTC.

This clone was seen once. The V gene is TRBV29-1, the J gene TRBJ2-5; D gene uncertain. The CDR3 totals 11 residues. CDR1 SQVTM and CDR2 ANQGSEA come from the germline V gene. Trimming removed 4 bases at V and 3 bases at J, with 6 bases between. CDR3 sequence reads: CSVVPEETQYF. In DNA, the CDR3 is TGCAGCGTTGTCCCAGAAGAGACCCAGTACTTC.

The chain joins TRBV7-9 to TRBJ1-1; 7 bases agree with TRBD1. Germline CDR1 reads SEHNR; CDR2 reads FQNEAQ (reference sequence). The length of the CDR3 is 13 residues. The V segment lost 1 base and the J segment 5 bases; nucleotides outside the gene matches: 1. The CDR3 DNA sequence: TGTGCCAGCAGCTTAGGACAGGGAACTGAAGCTTTCTTT. This codes for CASSLGQGTEAFF.

This rearrangement joins TRBV30 to TRBJ1-5; 9 bases are shared with TRBD1. Germline V lookup: CDR1 GTSNPN, CDR2 SVGIG (reference sequence). CDR3 length: 15 amino acids. V was clipped by 2 bases and J by 4 bases; unmatched bases: 6. The CDR3 is CAWSPGTGLNQPQHF. The CDR3 DNA sequence: TGTGCCTGGAGTCCTGGGACAGGGCTTAATCAGCCCCAGCATTTT.

The V gene is TRBV2, the J gene TRBJ2-5; 11 bases align to TRBD2. Germline CDR1 SNHLY, CDR2 FYNNEI. This CDR3 spans 14 amino acids. J lost 4 bases, V lost 6 bases, and 4 bases had no gene match. Here the CDR3 DNA reads TGTGCCAGCAGCCCCGGGACTAGCGGAGAGACCCAGTACTTC. This sequence encodes CASSPGTSGETQYF. The full variable domain, rest sourced from reference TRBV2 and TRBJ2-5, is EPEVTQTPSHQVTQMGQEVILRCVPISNHLYFYWYRQILGQKVEFLVSFYNNEISEKSEIFDDQFSVERPDGSNFTLKIRSTKLEDSAMYFCASSPGTSGETQYFGPGTRLLVL.

The J gene is TRBJ2-2, the V gene TRBV27; D is ambiguous. V was pared by 6 bases and J by 6 bases, with 11 bases between. This CDR3 has 13 residues. The V gene's germline CDR1 is MNHEY and CDR2 SMNVEV (reference sequence). CDR3 protein: CASSKELAGELFF. The CDR3 nucleotides read TGTGCCAGCAGCAAAGAGTTGGCCGGGGAGCTGTTTTTT.